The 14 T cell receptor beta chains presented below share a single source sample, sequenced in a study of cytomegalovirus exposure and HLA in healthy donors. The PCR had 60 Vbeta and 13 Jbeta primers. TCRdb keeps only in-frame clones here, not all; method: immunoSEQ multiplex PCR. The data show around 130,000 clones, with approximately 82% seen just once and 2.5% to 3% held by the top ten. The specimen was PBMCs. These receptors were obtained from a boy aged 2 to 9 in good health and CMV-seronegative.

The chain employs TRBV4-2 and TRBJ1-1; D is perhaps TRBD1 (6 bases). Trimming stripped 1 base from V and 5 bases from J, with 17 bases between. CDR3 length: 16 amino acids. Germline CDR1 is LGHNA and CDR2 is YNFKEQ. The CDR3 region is CASSQAGGEQDTEAFF. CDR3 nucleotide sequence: TGTGCCAGCAGCCAAGCGGGGGGCGAACAGGATACTGAAGCTTTCTTT.

The CDR3: CASSPGTGGGYGYTF. The DNA for the CDR3 is TGCGCCAGCAGCCCAGGGACAGGGGGTGGCTATGGCTACACCTTC. V gene TRBV4-1 combines with J gene TRBJ1-2; TRBD1 agrees at 11 bases. The CDR3 runs 15 residues. The ends lost 4 bases at V and 4 bases at J; junction bases unmatched: 5. CDR1 is MGHRA and CDR2 is YSYEKL in the germline V gene.

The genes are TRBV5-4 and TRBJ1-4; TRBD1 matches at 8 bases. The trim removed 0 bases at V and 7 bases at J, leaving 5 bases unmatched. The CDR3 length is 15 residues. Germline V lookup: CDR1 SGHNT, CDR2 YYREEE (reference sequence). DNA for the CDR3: TGTGCCAGCAGCTTGGTAGGACAGGGCTCTGAAAAACTGTTTTTT. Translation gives CASSLVGQGSEKLFF.

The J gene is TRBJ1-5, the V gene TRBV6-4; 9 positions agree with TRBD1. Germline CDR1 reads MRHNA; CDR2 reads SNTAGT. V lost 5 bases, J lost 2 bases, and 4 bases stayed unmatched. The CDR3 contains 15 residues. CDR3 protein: CASSRTGEGNQPQHF. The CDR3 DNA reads TGTGCCAGCAGTAGGACAGGGGAGGGCAATCAGCCCCAGCATTTT.

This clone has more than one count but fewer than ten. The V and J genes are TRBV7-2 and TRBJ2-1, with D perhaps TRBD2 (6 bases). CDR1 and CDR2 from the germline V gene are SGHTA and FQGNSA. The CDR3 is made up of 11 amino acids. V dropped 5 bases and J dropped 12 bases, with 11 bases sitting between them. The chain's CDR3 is CASSPASVQFF. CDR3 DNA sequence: TGTGCCAGCAGCCCCGCTAGCGTGCAGTTCTTC.

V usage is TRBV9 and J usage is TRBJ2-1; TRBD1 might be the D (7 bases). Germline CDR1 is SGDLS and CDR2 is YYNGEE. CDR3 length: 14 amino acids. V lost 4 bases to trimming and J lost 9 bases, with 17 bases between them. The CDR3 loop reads CASSPRDSGFEQFF. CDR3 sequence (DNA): TGTGCCAGCAGCCCCCGGGACAGCGGGTTTGAGCAGTTCTTC.

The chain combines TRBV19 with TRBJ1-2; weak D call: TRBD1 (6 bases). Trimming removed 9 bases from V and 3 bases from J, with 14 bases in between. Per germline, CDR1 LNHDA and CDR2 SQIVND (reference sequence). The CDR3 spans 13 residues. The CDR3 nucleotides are TGTGCCAGCTCAGGGGATCTGGACTATGGCTACACCTTC. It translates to CASSGDLDYGYTF.

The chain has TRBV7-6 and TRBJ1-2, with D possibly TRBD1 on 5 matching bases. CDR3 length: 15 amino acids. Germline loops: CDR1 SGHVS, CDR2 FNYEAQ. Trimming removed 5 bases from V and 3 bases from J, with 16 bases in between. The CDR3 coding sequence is TGTGCCAGCAGCCCCCTCTTTGCGGGGGACTATGGCTACACCTTC. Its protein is CASSPLFAGDYGYTF. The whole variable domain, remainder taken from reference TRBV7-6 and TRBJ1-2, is GAGVSQSPRYKVTKRGQDVALRCDPISGHVSLYWYRQALGQGPEFLTYFNYEAQQDKSGLPNDRFSAERPEGSISTLTIQRTEQRDSAMYRCASSPLFAGDYGYTFGSGTRLTVV.

The CDR3 loop is CASGQDNSGANVLTF. CDR3 nucleotide sequence: TGTGCCAGCGGACAGGACAACTCTGGGGCCAACGTCCTGACTTTC. J is TRBJ2-6 and V is TRBV6-5, with 7 bases that match TRBD1. Germline V CDR1 and CDR2: MNHEY, SVGAGI. This CDR3 is 15 amino acids long. Trimming at V came to 8 bases and at J to 0 bases, leaving 4 bases not matched to a gene.

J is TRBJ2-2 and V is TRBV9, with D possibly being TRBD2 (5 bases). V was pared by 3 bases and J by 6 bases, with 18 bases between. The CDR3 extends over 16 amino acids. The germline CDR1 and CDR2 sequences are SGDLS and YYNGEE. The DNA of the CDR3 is TGTGCCAGCAGCGCCTCGGGGAGTCTACACGCCGGGGAGCTGTTTTTT. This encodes CASSASGSLHAGELFF.

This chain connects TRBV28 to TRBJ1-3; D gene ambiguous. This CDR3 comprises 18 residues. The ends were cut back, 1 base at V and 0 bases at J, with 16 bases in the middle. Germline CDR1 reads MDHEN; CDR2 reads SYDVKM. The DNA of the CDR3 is TGTGCCAGCAGTTTATCAGCCAACGGAGACCCCTCTGGAAACACCATATATTTT. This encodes CASSLSANGDPSGNTIYF.

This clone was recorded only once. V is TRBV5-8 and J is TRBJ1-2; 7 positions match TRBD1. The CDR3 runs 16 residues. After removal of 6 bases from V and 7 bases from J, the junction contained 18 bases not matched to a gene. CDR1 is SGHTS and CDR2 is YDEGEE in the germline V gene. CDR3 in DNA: TGTGCCAGCACTCGAGGACAGGACGGTCTCTTTCTTGGCTACACCTTC. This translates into CASTRGQDGLFLGYTF.

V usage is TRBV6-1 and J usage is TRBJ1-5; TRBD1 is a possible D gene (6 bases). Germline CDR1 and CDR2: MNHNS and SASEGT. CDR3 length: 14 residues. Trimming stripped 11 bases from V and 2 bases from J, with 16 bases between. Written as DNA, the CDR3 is TGTGCCGGGGGTGGGGGCTGGGGCAATCAGCCCCAGCATTTT. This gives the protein CAGGGGWGNQPQHF.

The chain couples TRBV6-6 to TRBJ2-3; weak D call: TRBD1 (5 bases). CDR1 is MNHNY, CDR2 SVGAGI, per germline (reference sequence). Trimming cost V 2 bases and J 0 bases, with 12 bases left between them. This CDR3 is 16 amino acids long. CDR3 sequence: CASSYPQTASTDTQYF. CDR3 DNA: TGTGCCAGCAGTTACCCTCAGACAGCCAGCACAGATACGCAGTATTTT.